A single sample is the source of the 19 T cell receptor beta chains below, sequenced in a study of blood T cells in healthy people across ages (dated by TCRdb to between 2014 and 2017). Preparation of the library involved 5' RACE. Data came from an Illumina HiSeq 2500. The second PCR ran for roughly 7 to 12 cycles and used a J-beta primer mix along with a sample-barcoded 5' primer. TCRdb applied fastp at Q25 and MiXCR to the public reads, then kept only in-frame beta chains. Each CDR3 protein gets just one entry, which takes the most common genes and DNA from the rows behind it. The sample table lists approximately 1.5 million distinct CDR3 sequences, about 31% of them with a count of one. About 11% of the sample rests with the top ten. Input material: blood. Receptor source: a woman aged 30 to 39 in good health.

V and J are TRBV9 and TRBJ2-1; maybe TRBD2 (6 bases). Germline V CDR1 and CDR2: SGDLS, YYNGEE. V lost 3 bases and J 4 bases, leaving 11 bases between the germline ends. The CDR3 is made up of 14 amino acids. The CDR3 loop reads CASSAEGTYNEQFF. The CDR3 DNA reads TGTGCCAGCAGCGCGGAGGGGACGTACAATGAGCAGTTCTTC.

This clonotype has more than one count but fewer than ten. The chain has TRBV4-1 and TRBJ2-5, with D unresolved. With 0 bases removed from V and 3 bases from J, the gap between germline ends came to 14 bases. Germline V CDR1 and CDR2: MGHRA, YSYEKL. CDR3 length: 16 residues. In DNA, the CDR3 is TGCGCCAGCAGCCAAGAGTTCTTCGTGTCCGAAGAGACCCAGTACTTC. Its protein product is CASSQEFFVSEETQYF.

CDR3: CASSGGTQPRETQYF. The DNA of the CDR3 is TGCGCCAGCAGCGGGGGGACCCAACCCCGGGAGACCCAGTACTTC. The V and J genes are TRBV5-1 and TRBJ2-4; D is possibly TRBD2 (6 bases). The DNA matches TRBJ2-5 better at its end, which makes the J call doubtful. The CDR3 runs to 15 residues. CDR1 is SGHRS and CDR2 is YFSETQ in the germline V gene.

This clonotype was seen many times. The chain carries TRBV5-1 and TRBJ2-5, with 7 bases matching TRBD2. In germline, CDR1 is SGHRS, CDR2 YFSETQ. V trimming: 2 bases; J trimming: 1 base; junction bases outside the gene matches: 2. The length of the CDR3 is 14 residues. Here the CDR3 DNA reads TGCGCCAGCAGCTTTTCTAGCGGCCAAGAGACCCAGTACTTC. Translated, it gives CASSFSSGQETQYF. Full variable domain (rest looked up from reference TRBV5-1 and TRBJ2-5): KAGVTQTPRYLIKTRGQQVTLSCSPISGHRSVSWYQQTPGQGLQFLFEYFSETQRNKGNFPGRFSGRQFSNSRSEMNVSTLELGDSALYLCASSFSSGQETQYFGPGTRLLVL.

This clonotype came up many times. As DNA, the CDR3 is TGTGCCAGCAGCCCCCTGGTAGCGGGGGGCACAGATACGCAGTATTTT. The encoded protein is CASSPLVAGGTDTQYF. The chain has TRBV3-1 and TRBJ2-3; 9 bases map to TRBD2. The CDR3 consists of 16 residues. CDR1 LGHDT and CDR2 YNNKEL come from the germline V gene (reference sequence). The ends lost 4 bases at V and 1 base at J; junction bases unmatched: 6.

This clonotype has just a few counts. The J gene is TRBJ2-1, the V gene TRBV20-1; the D gene is possibly TRBD2 (6 bases). Germline lookup yields CDR1 DFQATT and CDR2 SNEGSKA (reference sequence). V lost 6 bases to trimming and J lost 3 bases, with 15 bases between them. This CDR3 is built from 14 residues. CDR3 residues: CSARQGGIYNEQFF. The CDR3 DNA is TGCAGTGCCCGGCAGGGCGGGATCTACAATGAGCAGTTCTTC.

Only a few counts were recorded for this clonotype. As DNA, the CDR3 is TGTGCCAGCAGCACACCGGGACTAGCGGGAACTAGCACAGATACGCAGTATTTT. Its protein product is CASSTPGLAGTSTDTQYF. The rearrangement links TRBV13 to TRBJ2-3; the match to TRBD2 covers 13 bases. The J segment lost 0 bases and the V segment lost 5 bases, leaving 8 bases of the junction unmatched. The germline CDR1 and CDR2 sequences are PRHDT and FYEKMQ (reference sequence). The CDR3 sequence is 18 residues long.

This clonotype occurred a few times. The chain is built from TRBV6-9 and TRBJ2-1; TRBD2 matches at 7 bases. Unmatched junction bases numbered 10, after V lost 6 bases and J lost 2 bases. This CDR3 contains 16 residues. The germline CDR1 and CDR2 sequences are MNHGY and SVAAGI. DNA of the CDR3: TGTGCCAGCAGACCCCAGGGCGGGAGCCCCTACAATGAGCAGTTCTTC. This sequence encodes CASRPQGGSPYNEQFF.

The chain links TRBV12-3 or TRBV12-4 to TRBJ1-1; weak D call: TRBD1 (6 bases). The CDR3 is 14 residues long. Trimming took 4 bases from V and 7 from J, leaving 16 bases between them. In DNA, the CDR3 is TGTGCCAGCAGTTGGGATGGGGGGGCTGTTGAAGCTTTCTTT. This codes for CASSWDGGAVEAFF.

V gene TRBV20-1 combines with J gene TRBJ2-7, with no clear D. V lost 0 bases, J lost 4 bases, and 16 bases lay in between. Per germline, CDR1 DFQATT and CDR2 SNEGSKA (reference sequence). CDR3 length: 15 residues. CDR3 in amino acids: CSARDREGSDYEQYF. Written as DNA, the CDR3 is TGCAGTGCTAGAGATAGAGAAGGCAGCGATTACGAGCAGTACTTC.

V gene TRBV30 combines with J gene TRBJ1-4; 7 bases match TRBD1. Germline CDR1 is GTSNPN and CDR2 is SVGIG (reference sequence). This CDR3 spans 16 amino acids. Trimming at V came to 4 bases and at J to 6 bases, leaving 14 bases not matched to a gene. CDR3 bases: TGTGCCTGGACCCACTCCAGACAGGGAAGATATGAAAAACTGTTTTTT. Amino acid sequence: CAWTHSRQGRYEKLFF.

Of note for this clonotype: A junction boundary mismatches the germline segment, possibly from a read error. This chain joins TRBV20-1 and TRBJ2-1; 8 nucleotides agree with TRBD2. The CDR3 has 15 residues. Germline CDR1 reads DFQATT; CDR2 reads SNEGSKA (reference sequence). CDR3 residues: CSARPAGAPYNERFF. As DNA, the CDR3 is TGCAGTGCTAGACCAGCGGGAGCTCCGTACAATGAGCGGTTCTTC.

Concerning this clonotype: This may be a read error, as it is one base from a much larger clone. The CDR3 is CASRSRGAKQETQYF. The CDR3 DNA sequence: TGTGCCAGCCGGAGTCGGGGAGCGAAGCAAGAGACCCAGTACTTC. This chain joins TRBV6-5 and TRBJ2-5; D possibly corresponds to TRBD2 (5 bases). In germline, CDR1 is MNHEY, CDR2 SVGAGI. The CDR3 covers 15 residues. The V end was cut by 8 bases, the J end by 2 bases, with 18 bases between.

At least ten counts were recorded for this clonotype. The V call is TRBV5-5, the J call TRBJ2-6; a weak D match, TRBD2 (5 bases). The V and J ends lost 4 bases and 12 bases respectively, with 14 bases between them. Germline V lookup: CDR1 SGHKS, CDR2 YYEKEE (reference sequence). The CDR3 runs to 13 residues. CDR3 DNA sequence: TGTGCCAGCAGCCCCGGAGGTCCAGGCGTCCTGACTTTC. As protein: CASSPGGPGVLTF.

As concerns this clonotype: A junction boundary mismatches the germline segment, possibly from a read error. The chain carries TRBV29-1 and TRBJ2-1; a possible D gene is TRBD2 (6 bases). The CDR3 runs to 15 residues. Germline CDR1 SQVTM, CDR2 ANQGSEA. The CDR3 reads CSVEGGRGSYNEKFF. In DNA form, the CDR3 reads TGCAGCGTTGAGGGGGGAAGGGGCTCCTACAATGAGAAGTTCTTC.

This chain uses TRBV30 with TRBJ2-5; D might be TRBD1 (6 bases). The germline V and J ends were trimmed by 1 base and 7 bases, with 10 bases remaining between them. The length of the CDR3 is 12 residues. From germline, CDR1 is GTSNPN and CDR2 SVGIG (reference sequence). CDR3 region: CAWSGSGVTQYF. The CDR3 DNA reads as TGTGCCTGGAGTGGCTCAGGGGTGACCCAGTACTTC.

The rearrangement links TRBV9 to TRBJ2-7, with a possible D match to TRBD1 (6 bases). Germline CDR1 is SGDLS and CDR2 is YYNGEE. This CDR3 has 15 residues. V lost 2 bases and J lost 3, with 15 bases in between. The CDR3 spells CASSVDPGHFYEQYF. CDR3 DNA sequence: TGTGCCAGCAGCGTGGACCCGGGACATTTCTACGAGCAGTACTTC.

This sequence joins TRBV5-1 and TRBJ2-5; 13 bases map to TRBD2. V was pared by 7 bases and J by 11 bases, with 5 bases of the junction left unmatched. The CDR3 totals 12 residues. The germline V gene encodes CDR1 SGHRS and CDR2 YFSETQ. The CDR3 is CASGTSGVEQYF. CDR3 nucleotides: TGCGCCAGCGGGACTAGCGGGGTTGAGCAGTACTTC.

This clonotype was recorded many times. The gene calls are TRBV29-1 and TRBJ2-7; D unclear. The CDR3 consists of 12 residues. Germline V lookup: CDR1 SQVTM, CDR2 ANQGSEA. Trimming removed 1 base from V and 4 bases from J, with 8 bases in between. The CDR3 DNA reads as TGCAGCGTTGAAGCGGTGGATTACGAGCAGTACTTC. Protein sequence: CSVEAVDYEQYF.